This section outlines one T cell receptor (beta chain) sequence together with its context. The record originates from a study of blood T cell repertoires in COVID-19. Study details: Samples of COVID-19 (acute and convalescent) were obtained from the United States, Italy and Spain. T cells, B-cell-depleted T cells, or PBMCs supplied cDNA or gDNA.

Repertoires were generated with immunoSEQ multiplex PCR, while TCRdb's copy carries only in-frame clones and drops some. The data show about 180,000 clones, about 85% seen once. This CDR3 comprises 15 residues. Germline CDR1 MNHEY, CDR2 SVGEGT. Trimming took 6 bases from V and 5 from J; bases not matched to a gene: 9. This receptor was identified in a person aged 65 to 79 with COVID-19, enrolled during active disease. The chain joins TRBV6-2 or TRBV6-3 to TRBJ2-4; 8 bases align to TRBD1. Input material: peripheral blood. The CDR3 DNA follows: TGTGCCAGCAGCCCGATCGGACAGGGCCAAAACATTCAGTACTTC. Protein product: CASSPIGQGQNIQYF.